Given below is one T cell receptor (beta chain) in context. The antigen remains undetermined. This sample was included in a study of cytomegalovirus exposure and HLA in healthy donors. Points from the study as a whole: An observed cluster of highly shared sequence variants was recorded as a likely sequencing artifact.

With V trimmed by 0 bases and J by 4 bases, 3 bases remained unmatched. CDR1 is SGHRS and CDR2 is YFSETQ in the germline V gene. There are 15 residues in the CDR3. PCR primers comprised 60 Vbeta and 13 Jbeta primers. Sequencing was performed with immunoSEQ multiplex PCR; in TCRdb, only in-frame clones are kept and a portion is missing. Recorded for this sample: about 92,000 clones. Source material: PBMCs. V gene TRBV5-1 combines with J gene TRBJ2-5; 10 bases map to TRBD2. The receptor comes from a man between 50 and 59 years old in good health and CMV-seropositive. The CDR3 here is CASSLGTSGRETQYF. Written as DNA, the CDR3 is TGCGCCAGCAGCTTGGGGACTAGCGGAAGAGAGACCCAGTACTTC.